This paragraph reports one TCR beta chain. At one end the junction does not follow the germline gene, possibly because of a read error. This entry comes from a study of blood T cell repertoires in COVID-19. Across the study: Samples taken during acute and convalescent COVID-19 were collected in the United States, Italy and Spain. PBMCs, B-cell-depleted T cells, or T cells were the source of the cDNA or gDNA that made up the material.

The V gene's germline CDR1 is LGHDT and CDR2 YNNKEL (reference sequence). The CDR3 spans 14 residues. Per the original data handling: Reference gene primer amplification gave estimated nucleated cell counts. TCRdb keeps only in-frame clones here, not all; method: immunoSEQ multiplex PCR. D and trimming come from the DNA, and the V and J calls and clone size come from that table. The data contain roughly 72,000 clones, around 90% of them singletons. This receptor was taken from a human donor in a cohort sampled during active COVID-19. Sequenced sample: peripheral blood. The chain joins TRBV3-1 (or the pseudogene TRBV3-2) to TRBJ1-1; D is unclear. The DNA of the CDR3 is TGTGCCAGCAGCCCACGTAGGTATGACACCGAAGCTTTCTTT. Translated: CASSPRRYDTEAFF.